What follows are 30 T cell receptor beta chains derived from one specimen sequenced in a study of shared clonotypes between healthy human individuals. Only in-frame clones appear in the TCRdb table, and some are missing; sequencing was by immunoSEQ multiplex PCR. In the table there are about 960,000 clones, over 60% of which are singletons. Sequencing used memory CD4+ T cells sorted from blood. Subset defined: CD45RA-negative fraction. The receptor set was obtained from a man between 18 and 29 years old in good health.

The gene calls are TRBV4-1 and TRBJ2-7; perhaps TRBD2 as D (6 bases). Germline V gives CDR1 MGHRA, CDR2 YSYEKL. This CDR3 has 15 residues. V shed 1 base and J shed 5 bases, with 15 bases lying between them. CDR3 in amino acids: CASSQAPTSMHEQYF. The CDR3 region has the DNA TGCGCCAGCAGCCAAGCTCCGACTAGTATGCACGAGCAGTACTTC.

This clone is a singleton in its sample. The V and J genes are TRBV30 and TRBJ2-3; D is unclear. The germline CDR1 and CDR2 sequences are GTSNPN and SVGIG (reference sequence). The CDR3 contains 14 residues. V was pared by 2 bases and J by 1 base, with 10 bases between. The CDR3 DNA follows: TGTGCCTGGAGTAGTCGCCGGGGCACAGATACGCAGTATTTT. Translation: CAWSSRRGTDTQYF.

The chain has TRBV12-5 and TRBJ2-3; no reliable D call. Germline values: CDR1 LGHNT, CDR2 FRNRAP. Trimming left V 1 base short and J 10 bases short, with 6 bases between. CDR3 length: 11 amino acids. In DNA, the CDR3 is TGTGCTAGTGGTTTGGAAGGTCCGCAGTATTTT. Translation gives CASGLEGPQYF. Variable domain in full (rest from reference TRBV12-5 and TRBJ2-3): DARVTQTPRHKVTEMGQEVTMRCQPILGHNTVFWYRQTMMQGLELLAYFRNRAPLDDSGMPKDRFSAEMPDATLATLKIQPSEPRDSAVYFCASGLEGPQYFGPGTRLTVL.

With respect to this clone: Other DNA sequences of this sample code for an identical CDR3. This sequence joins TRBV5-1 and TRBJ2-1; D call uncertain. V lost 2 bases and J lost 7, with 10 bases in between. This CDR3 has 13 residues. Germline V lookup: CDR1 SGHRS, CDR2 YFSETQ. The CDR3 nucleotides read TGCGCCAGCAGCTTCCCGGGTGGGAATGAGCAGTTCTTC. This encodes CASSFPGGNEQFF. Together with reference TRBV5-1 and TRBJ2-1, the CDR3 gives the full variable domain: KAGVTQTPRYLIKTRGQQVTLSCSPISGHRSVSWYQQTPGQGLQFLFEYFSETQRNKGNFPGRFSGRQFSNSRSEMNVSTLELGDSALYLCASSFPGGNEQFFGPGTRLTVL.

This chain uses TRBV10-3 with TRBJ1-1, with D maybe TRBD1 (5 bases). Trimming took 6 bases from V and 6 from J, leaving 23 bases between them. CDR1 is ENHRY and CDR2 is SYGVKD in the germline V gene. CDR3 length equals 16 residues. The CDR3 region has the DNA TGTGCCATCAGGGAGGGCAGGGTATCATCGAAAGCTGAAGCTTTCTTT. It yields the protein CAIREGRVSSKAEAFF.

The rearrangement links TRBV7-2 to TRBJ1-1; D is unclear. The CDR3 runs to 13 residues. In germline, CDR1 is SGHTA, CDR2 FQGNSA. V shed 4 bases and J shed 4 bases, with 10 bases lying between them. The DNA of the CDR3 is TGTGCCAGCAGCTCCGCCTCGGGCACTGAAGCTTTCTTT. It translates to CASSSASGTEAFF.

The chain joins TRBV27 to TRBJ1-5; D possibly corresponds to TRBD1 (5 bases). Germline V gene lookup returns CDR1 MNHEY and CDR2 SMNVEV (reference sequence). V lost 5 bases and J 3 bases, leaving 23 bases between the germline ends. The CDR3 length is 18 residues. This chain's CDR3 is CASSPLVGAAGDNQPQHF. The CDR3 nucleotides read TGTGCCAGCAGTCCCCTTGTTGGGGCAGCTGGGGACAATCAGCCCCAGCATTTT.

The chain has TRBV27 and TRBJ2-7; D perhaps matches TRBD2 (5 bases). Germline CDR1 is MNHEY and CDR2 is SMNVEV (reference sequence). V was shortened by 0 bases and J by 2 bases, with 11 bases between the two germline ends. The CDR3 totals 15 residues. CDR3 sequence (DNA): TGTGCCAGCAGTTTATCGTCGATCGGGGCCTACGAGCAGTACTTC. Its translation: CASSLSSIGAYEQYF.

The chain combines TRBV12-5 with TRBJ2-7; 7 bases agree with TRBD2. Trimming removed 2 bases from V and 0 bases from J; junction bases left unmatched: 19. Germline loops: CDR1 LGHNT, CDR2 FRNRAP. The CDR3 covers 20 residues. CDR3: CASGLRLWGGDGMVSYEQYF. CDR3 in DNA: TGTGCTAGTGGTTTGCGTTTATGGGGGGGAGACGGGATGGTCTCCTACGAGCAGTACTTC.

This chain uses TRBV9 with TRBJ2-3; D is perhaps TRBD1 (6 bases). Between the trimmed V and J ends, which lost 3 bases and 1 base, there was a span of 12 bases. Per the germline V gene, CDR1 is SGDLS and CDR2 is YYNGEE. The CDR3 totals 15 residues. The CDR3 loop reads CASSGRTDGTDTQYF. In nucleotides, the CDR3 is TGTGCCAGCAGCGGACGGACAGACGGCACAGATACGCAGTATTTT.

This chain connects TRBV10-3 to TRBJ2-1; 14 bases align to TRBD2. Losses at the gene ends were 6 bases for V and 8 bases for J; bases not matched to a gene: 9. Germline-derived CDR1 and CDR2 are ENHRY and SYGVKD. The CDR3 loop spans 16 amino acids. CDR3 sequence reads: CAIRVGTSGSGDEQFF. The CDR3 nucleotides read TGTGCCATCAGAGTCGGGACTAGCGGGAGTGGGGATGAGCAGTTCTTC.

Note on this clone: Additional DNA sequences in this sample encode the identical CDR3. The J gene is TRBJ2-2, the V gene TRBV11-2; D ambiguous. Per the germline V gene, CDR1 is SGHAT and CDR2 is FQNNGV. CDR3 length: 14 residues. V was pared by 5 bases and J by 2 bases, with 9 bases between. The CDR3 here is CASSVDLNTGELFF. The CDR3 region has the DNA TGTGCCAGCAGCGTCGACCTTAACACCGGGGAGCTGTTTTTT.

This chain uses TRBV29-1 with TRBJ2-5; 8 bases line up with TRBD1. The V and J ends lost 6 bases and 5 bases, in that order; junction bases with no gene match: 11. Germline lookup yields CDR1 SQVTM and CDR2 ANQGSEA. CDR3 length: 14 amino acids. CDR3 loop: CSVAHQGAWETQYF. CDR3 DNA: TGCAGCGTGGCTCATCAGGGGGCCTGGGAGACCCAGTACTTC.

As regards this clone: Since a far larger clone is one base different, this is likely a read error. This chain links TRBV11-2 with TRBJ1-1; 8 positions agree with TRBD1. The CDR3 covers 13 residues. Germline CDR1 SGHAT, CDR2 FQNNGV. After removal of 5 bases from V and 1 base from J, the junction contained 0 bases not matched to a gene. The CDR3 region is CASSGQGNTEAFF. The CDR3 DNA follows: TGTGCCAGCAGCGGACAGGGGAACACTGAAGCTTTCTTT.

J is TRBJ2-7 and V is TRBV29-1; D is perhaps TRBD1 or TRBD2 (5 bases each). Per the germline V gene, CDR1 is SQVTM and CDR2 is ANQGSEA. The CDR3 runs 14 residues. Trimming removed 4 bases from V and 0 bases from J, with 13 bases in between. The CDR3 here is CSVVRGTSSYEQYF. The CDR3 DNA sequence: TGCAGCGTTGTGAGGGGTACTTCCTCCTACGAGCAGTACTTC.

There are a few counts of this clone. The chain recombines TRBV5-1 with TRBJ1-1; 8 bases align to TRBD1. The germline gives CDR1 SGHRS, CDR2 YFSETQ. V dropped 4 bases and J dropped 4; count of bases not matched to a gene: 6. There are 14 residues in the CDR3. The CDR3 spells CASSPGQASTEAFF. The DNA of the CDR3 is TGCGCCAGCAGCCCGGGACAGGCCAGCACTGAAGCTTTCTTT.

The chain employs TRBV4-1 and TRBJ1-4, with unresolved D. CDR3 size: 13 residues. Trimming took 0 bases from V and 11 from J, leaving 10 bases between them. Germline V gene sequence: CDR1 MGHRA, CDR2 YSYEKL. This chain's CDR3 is CASSQEEAEKLFF. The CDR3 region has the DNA TGCGCCAGCAGCCAAGAAGAAGCGGAGAAACTGTTTTTT.

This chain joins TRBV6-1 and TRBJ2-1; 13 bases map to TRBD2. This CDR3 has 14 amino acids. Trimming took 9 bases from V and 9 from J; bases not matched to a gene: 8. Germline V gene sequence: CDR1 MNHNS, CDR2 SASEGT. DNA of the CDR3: TGTGCCAGTCGACTAGCGGGGGGTGATCGTGAGCAGTTCTTC. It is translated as CASRLAGGDREQFF.

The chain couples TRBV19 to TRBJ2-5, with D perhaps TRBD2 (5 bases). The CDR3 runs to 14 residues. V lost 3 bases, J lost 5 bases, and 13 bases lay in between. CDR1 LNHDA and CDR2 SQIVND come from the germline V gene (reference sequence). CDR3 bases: TGTGCCAGTAGTATTAGAGGGTTGGGGGAGACCCAGTACTTC. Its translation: CASSIRGLGETQYF.

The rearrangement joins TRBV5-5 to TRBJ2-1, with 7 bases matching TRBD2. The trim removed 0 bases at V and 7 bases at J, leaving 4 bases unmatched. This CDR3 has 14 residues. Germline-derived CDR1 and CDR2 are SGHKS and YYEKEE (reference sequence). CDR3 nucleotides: TGTGCCAGCAGCTTGGAACTAGCGCGTAATGAGCAGTTCTTC. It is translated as CASSLELARNEQFF.

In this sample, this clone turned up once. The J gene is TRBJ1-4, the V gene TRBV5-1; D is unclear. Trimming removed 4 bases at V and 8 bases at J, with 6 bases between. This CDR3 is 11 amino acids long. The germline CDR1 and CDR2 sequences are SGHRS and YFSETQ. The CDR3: CASSAGEKLFF. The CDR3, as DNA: TGCGCCAGCAGCGCGGGGGAAAAACTGTTTTTT.

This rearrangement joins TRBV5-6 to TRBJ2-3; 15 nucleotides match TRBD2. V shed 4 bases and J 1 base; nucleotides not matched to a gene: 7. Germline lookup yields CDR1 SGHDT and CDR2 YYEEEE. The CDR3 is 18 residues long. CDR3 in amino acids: CASSPGLAGGGGTDTQYF. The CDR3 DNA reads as TGTGCCAGCAGCCCAGGACTAGCGGGAGGGGGAGGCACAGATACGCAGTATTTT.

CDR3 residues: CASSPDYGNTEAFF. The CDR3 nucleotides are TGCGCCAGCAGCCCGGACTATGGGAACACTGAAGCTTTCTTT. The chain has TRBV5-1 and TRBJ1-1; D is unresolved. The CDR3 is 14 residues long. The germline V gene encodes CDR1 SGHRS and CDR2 YFSETQ. The V and J ends lost 4 bases and 1 base respectively, with 11 bases between them.

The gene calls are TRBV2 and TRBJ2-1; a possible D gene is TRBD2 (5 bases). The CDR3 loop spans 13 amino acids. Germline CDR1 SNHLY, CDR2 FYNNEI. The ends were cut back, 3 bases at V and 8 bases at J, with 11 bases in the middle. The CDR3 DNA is TGTGCCAGCAGTGACGACCCCGGGGATGAGCAGTTCTTC. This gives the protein CASSDDPGDEQFF.

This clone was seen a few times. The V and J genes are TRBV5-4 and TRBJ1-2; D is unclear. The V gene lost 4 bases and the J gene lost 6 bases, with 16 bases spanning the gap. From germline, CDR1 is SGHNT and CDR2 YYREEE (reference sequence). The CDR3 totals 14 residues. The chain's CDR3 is CASSLMGVGNGYTF. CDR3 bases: TGTGCCAGCAGCCTTATGGGCGTGGGAAATGGCTACACCTTC.

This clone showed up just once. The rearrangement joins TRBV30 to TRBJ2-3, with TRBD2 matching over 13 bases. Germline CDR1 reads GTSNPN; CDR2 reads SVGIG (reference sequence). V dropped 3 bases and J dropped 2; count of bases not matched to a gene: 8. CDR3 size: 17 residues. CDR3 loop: CAWRGDGTSGITDTQYF. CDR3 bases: TGTGCCTGGAGGGGGGACGGGACTAGCGGGATCACAGATACGCAGTATTTT.

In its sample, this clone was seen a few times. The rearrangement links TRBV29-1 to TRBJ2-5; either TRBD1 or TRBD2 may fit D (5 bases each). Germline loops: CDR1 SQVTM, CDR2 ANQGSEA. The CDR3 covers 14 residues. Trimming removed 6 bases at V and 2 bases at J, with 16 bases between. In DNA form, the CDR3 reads TGCAGCGTCTTGGGACGACAGCTTCAAGAGACCCAGTACTTC. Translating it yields CSVLGRQLQETQYF.

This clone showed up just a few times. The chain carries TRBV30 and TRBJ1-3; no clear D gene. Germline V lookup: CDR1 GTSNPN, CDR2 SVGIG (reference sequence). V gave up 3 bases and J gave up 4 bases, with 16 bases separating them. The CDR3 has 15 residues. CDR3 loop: CAWRLGGLAGNTIYF. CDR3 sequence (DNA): TGTGCCTGGAGGCTGGGAGGTCTGGCAGGAAACACCATATATTTT. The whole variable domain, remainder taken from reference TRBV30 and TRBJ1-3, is SQTIHQWPATLVQPVGSPLSLECTVEGTSNPNLYWYRQAAGRGLQLLFYSVGIGQISSEVPQNLSASRPQDRQFILSSKKLLLSDSGFYLCAWRLGGLAGNTIYFGEGSWLTVV.

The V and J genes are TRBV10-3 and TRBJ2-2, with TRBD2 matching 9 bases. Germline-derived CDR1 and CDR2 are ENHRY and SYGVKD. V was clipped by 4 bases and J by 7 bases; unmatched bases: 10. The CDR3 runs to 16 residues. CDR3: CAISGAGGAVGGELFF. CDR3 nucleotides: TGTGCCATCAGTGGGGCGGGAGGGGCCGTCGGCGGGGAGCTGTTTTTT.

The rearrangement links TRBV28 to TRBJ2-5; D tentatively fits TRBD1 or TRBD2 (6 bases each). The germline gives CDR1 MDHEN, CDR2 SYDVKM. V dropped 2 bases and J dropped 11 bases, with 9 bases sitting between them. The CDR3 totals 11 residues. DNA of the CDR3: TGTGCCAGCAGTTTAAGGGGGGAGCAGTACTTC. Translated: CASSLRGEQYF.